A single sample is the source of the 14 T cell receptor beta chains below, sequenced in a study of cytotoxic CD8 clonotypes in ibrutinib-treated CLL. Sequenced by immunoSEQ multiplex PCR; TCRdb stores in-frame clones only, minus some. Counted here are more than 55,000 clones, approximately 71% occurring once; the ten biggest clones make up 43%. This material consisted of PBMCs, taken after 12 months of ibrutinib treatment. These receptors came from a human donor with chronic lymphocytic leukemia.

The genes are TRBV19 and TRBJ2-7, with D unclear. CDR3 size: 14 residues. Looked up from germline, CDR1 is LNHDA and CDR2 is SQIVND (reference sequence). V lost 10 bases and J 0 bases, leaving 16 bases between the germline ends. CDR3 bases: TGTGCCACCGCGATTAGCCGTAGCTCCTACGAGCAGTACTTC. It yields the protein CATAISRSSYEQYF.

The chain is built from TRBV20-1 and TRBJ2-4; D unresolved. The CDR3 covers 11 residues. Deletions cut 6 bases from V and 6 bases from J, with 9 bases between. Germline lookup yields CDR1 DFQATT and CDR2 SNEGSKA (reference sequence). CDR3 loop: CSAPSPNIQYF. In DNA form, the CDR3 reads TGCAGTGCCCCCAGCCCAAACATTCAGTACTTC.

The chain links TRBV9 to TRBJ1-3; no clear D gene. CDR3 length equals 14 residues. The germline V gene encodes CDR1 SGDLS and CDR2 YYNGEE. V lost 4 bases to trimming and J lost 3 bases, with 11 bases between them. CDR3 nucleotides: TGTGCCAGCAGCTCCCGAGAGGGTGGAAACACCATATATTTT. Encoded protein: CASSSREGGNTIYF.

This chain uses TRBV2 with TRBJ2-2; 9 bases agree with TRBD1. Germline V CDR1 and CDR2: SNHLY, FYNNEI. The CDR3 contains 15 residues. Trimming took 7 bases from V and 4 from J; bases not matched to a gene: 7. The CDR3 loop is CASKGTGRSTGELFF. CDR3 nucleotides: TGTGCCAGCAAAGGGACAGGGCGCAGCACCGGGGAGCTGTTTTTT.

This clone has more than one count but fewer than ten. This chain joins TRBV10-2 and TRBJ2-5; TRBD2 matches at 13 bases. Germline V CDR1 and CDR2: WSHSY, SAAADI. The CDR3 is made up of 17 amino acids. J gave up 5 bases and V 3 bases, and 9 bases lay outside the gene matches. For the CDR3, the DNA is TGCGCCAGCAGTGATACTAGCGGGAGGGCCCCGGGGGAGACCCAGTACTTC. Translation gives CASSDTSGRAPGETQYF.

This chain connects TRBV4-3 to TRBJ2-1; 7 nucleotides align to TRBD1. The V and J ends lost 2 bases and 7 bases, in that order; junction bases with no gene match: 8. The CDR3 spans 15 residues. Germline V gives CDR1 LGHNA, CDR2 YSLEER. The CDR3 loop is CASSQISTGLNEQFF. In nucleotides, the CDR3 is TGCGCCAGCAGCCAAATATCGACAGGGCTGAATGAGCAGTTCTTC.

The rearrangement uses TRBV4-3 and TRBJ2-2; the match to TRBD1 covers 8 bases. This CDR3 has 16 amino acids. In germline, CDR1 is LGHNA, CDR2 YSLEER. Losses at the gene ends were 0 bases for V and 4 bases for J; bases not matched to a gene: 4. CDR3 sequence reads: CASSQDPGGRTGELFF. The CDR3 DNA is TGCGCCAGCAGCCAAGACCCAGGGGGCCGCACCGGGGAGCTGTTTTTT.

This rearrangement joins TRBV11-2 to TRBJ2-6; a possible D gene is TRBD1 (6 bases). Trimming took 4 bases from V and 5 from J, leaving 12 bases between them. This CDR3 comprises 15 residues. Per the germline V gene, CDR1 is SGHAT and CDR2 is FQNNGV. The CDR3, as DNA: TGTGCCAGCAGCTCCCGGGACAAGAGGGCCAACGTCCTGACTTTC. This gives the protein CASSSRDKRANVLTF.

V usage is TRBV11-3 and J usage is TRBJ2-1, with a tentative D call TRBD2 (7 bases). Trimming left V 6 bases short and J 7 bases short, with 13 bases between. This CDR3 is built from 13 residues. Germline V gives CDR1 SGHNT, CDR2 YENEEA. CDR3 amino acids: CASRPEGGNEQFF. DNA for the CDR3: TGTGCCAGCAGACCAGAGGGGGGGAATGAGCAGTTCTTC.

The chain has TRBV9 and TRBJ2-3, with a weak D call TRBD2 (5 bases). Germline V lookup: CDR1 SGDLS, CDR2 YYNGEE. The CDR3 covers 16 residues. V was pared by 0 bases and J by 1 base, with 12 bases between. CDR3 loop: CASSVGLAKGTDTQYF. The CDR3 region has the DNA TGTGCCAGCAGCGTAGGATTAGCGAAGGGCACAGATACGCAGTATTTT.

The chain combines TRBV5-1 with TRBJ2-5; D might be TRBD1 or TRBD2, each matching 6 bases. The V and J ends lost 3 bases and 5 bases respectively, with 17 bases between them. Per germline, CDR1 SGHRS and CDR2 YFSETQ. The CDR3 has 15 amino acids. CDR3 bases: TGCGCCAGCAGCTCTCTAAGGGGGGAGGATGAGACCCAGTACTTC. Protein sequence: CASSSLRGEDETQYF.

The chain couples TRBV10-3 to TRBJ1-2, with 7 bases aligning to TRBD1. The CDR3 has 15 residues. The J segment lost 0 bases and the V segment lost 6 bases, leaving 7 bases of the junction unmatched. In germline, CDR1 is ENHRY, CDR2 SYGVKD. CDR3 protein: CAIRDDRETNYGYTF. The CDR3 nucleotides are TGTGCCATCAGGGACGACAGGGAAACTAACTATGGCTACACCTTC.

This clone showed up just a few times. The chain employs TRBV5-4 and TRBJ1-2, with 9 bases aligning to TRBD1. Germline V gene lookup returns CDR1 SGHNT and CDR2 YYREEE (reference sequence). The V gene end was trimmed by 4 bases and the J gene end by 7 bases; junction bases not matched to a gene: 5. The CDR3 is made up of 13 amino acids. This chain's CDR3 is CASSPWTGVGYTF. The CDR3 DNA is TGTGCCAGCAGCCCGTGGACAGGGGTTGGCTACACCTTC. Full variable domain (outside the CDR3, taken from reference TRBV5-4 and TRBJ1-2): ETGVTQSPTHLIKTRGQQVTLRCSSQSGHNTVSWYQQALGQGPQFIFQYYREEENGRGNFPPRFSGLQFPNYSSELNVNALELDDSALYLCASSPWTGVGYTFGSGTRLTVV.

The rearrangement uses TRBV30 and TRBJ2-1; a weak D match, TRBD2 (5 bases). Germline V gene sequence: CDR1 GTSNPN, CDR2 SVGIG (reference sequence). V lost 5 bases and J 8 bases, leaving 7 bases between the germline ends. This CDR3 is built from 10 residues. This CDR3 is CAWEGDEQFF. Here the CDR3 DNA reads TGTGCCTGGGAGGGAGATGAGCAGTTCTTC.